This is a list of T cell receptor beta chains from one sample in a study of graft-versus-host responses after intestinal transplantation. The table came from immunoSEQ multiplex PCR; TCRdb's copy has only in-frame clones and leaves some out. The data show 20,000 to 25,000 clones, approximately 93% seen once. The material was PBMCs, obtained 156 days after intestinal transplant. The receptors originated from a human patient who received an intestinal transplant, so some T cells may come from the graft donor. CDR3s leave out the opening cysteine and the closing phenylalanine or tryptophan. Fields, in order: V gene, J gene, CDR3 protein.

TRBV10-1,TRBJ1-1,ASRYRGKAEAF
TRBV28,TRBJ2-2,ASSLNPGRAGELF
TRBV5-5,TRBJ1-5,ASSRETEKQPQH
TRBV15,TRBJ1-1,ATSRDVSRVGAF
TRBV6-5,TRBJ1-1,ASSLGQMNTEAF
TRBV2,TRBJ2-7,ASSERTGSFYEQY
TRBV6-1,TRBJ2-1,ASSATEGAYNEQF
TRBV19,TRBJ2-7,ASSTSGTNSYEQY
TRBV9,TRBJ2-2,ASSKGWQGVTGELF
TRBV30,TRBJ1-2,AWSRPSGLYGYT
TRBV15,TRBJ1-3,ATSRDPSEYTIY
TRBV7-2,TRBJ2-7,ASSLVGGRSSYEQY
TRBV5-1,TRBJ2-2,ASSLASYAGGNTGELF
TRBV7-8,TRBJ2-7,ASSSQGGIPYEQY
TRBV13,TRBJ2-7,ASSLGLGES
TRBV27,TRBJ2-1,ASSWDSYNEQF
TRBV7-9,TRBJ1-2,ASRPGWGTYGYT
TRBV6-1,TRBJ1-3,ASRVPVLGGNTIY
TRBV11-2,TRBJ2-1,ASSSRIAGGLYEQF
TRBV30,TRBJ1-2,AWSVGSRGGYT
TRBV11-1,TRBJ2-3,ASSLGVLVSADTQY
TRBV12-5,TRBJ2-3,ASARWGASTDTQY
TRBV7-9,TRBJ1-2,ASSLRGQGGFIGYGYT
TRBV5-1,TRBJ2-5,ASSLVVSRTGTSVYGETQY
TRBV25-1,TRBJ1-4,ASSELGLGTRGEKLF
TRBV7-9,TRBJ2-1,ASRHRQGTYNEQF
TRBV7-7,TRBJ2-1,ASSLGPGSNEQF
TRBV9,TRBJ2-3,ASSVSSLPTDTQY
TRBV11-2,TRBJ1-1,ASRAWDLMNTEAF
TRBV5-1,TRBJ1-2,ASSFQGSDYGYT
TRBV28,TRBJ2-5,ASSLPPGTGLQETQY
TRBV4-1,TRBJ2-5,ASSQELSGGLQETQY
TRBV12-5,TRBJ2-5,ASADIGETQY
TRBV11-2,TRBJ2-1,ASSLFPIKDNEQF
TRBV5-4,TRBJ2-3,ASSFLAGPTDTQY
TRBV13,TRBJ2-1,ASGLAGVEQF
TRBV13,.,ASSLPGNEQY
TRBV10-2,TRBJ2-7,ASSESYPRQADEQY
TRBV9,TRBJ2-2,ASSPPVVNTGELF
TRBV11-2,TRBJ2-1,ASSPGGLARDEQF
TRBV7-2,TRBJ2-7,ASSSSLAGGGIWDEQY
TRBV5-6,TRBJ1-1,ASSLVEGGAF
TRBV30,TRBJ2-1,AWSVAGSYNEQF
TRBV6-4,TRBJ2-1,ASSKLAENNEQF
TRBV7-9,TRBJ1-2,ASSPMGQGIDYGYT
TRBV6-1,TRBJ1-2,ASSWVGRANYGYT
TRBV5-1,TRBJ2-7,ASSTAGGNEQY
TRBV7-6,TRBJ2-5,ASSRWQRRGLETQY